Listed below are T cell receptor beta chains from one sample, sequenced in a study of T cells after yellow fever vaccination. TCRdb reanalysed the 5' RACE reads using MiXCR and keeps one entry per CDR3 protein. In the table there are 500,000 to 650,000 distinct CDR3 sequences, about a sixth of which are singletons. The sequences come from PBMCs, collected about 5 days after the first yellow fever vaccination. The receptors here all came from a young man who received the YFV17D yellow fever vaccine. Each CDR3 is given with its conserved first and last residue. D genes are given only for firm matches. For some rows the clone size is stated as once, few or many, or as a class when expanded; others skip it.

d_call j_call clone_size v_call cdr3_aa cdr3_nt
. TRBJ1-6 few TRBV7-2 CASSFPLTPLHF TGTGCCAGCAGCTTTCCCCTTACACCCCTCCACTTT
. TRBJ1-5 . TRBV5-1 CASSSEGGSDQPQHF TGCGCCAGCAGCTCTGAGGGGGGCTCGGATCAGCCCCAGCATTTT
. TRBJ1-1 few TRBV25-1 CASSAGEGMAFF TGTGCCAGCAGTGCGGGGGAGGGTATGGCTTTCTTT
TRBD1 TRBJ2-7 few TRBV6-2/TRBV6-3 CASRQGYEQYF TGTGCCAGCAGACAGGGGTACGAGCAGTACTTC
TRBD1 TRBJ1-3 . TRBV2 CATMGQSNSGNTIYF TGTGCCACCATGGGACAGTCTAACTCTGGAAACACCATATATTTT
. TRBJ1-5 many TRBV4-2 CASSHLGGGDQPQHF TGTGCCAGCAGCCACCTGGGGGGGGGAGATCAGCCCCAGCATTTT
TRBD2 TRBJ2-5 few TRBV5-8 CASGASGGAQETQYF TGTGCCAGCGGCGCTAGCGGGGGGGCCCAAGAGACCCAGTACTTC
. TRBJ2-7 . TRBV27 CASRDLDSSYEQYF TGTGCCAGCAGGGACCTGGACAGCTCCTACGAGCAGTACTTC
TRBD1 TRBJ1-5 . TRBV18 CASSTYRGPEEPQHF TGTGCCAGCTCAACCTACAGGGGCCCGGAGGAGCCCCAGCATTTT
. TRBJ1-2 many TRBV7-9 CASSLQENYGYTF TGTGCCAGCAGCTTACAGGAAAACTATGGCTACACCTTC
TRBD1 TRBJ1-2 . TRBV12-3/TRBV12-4 CASSFTTGTFGYTF TGTGCCAGCAGTTTTACGACAGGGACGTTTGGCTACACCTTC
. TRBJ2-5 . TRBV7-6 CASSFRPERQETQYF TGTGCCAGCAGCTTCCGCCCGGAGAGACAAGAGACCCAGTACTTC
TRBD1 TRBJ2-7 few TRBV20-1 CSAVGGTGTEQYF TGCAGTGCAGTAGGCGGGACAGGGACCGAGCAGTACTTC
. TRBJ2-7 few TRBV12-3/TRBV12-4 CASRPREGQLIYSYEQYF TGTGCCAGCAGACCACGGGAGGGACAGCTAATTTACTCCTACGAGCAGTACTTC
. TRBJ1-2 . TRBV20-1 CSARGMTLYGYTF TGCAGTGCTAGAGGAATGACCCTCTATGGCTACACCTTC
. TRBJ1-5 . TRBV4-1 CASSQAAGQPQHF TGCGCCAGCAGCCAAGCAGCCGGACAGCCCCAGCATTTT
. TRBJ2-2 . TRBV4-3 CASSQGDPLRGLVFF TGCGCCAGCAGCCAAGGGGATCCTCTAAGGGGTTTGGTGTTTTTT
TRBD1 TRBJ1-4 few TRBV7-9 CASSYWTGTEKLFF TGTGCCAGCAGCTACTGGACAGGGACTGAAAAACTGTTTTTT
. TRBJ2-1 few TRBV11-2 CASSLQDYNEQFF TGTGCCAGCAGCTTACAGGACTACAATGAGCAGTTCTTC
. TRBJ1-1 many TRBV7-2 CASSDGGVLEAFF TGTGCCAGCAGCGACGGGGGCGTCCTTGAAGCTTTCTTT
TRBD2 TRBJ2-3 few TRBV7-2 CASSLAVASGGANTQYF TGTGCCAGCAGCTTAGCAGTGGCTAGCGGGGGTGCAAATACGCAGTATTTT
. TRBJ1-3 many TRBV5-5 CASSLGTGNTIYF TGTGCCAGCAGCTTAGGCACCGGAAACACCATATATTTT
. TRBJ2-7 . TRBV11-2 CASSWVSYEQYF TGTGCCAGCAGCTGGGTTTCCTACGAGCAGTACTTC
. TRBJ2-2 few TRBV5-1 CASSVRHGAANTGELFF TGCGCCAGCAGTGTCCGGCACGGCGCCGCGAACACCGGGGAGCTGTTTTTT
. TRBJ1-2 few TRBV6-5 CASRNDIYGYTF TGTGCCAGCAGAAACGACATCTATGGCTACACCTTC
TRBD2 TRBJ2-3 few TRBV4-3 CASSRGGIGTDTQYF TGCGCCAGCAGCCGGGGGGGTATCGGCACAGATACGCAGTATTTT
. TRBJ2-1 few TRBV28 CASSPLSMFMKQFF TGTGCCAGCAGTCCCCTGAGTATGTTCATGAAGCAGTTCTTC
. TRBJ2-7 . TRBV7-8 CASSSGPVEQYF TGTGCCAGCAGCTCGGGACCGGTCGAGCAGTACTTC
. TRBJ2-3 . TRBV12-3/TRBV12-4 CASSPNGLTQYF TGTGCCAGCAGCCCGAACGGACTTACGCAGTATTTT
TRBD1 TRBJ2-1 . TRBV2 CASTMDRENEQFF TGTGCCAGCACCATGGACAGGGAGAATGAGCAGTTCTTC
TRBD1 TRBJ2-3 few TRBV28 CASSLFGSGRGQGDTQYF TGTGCCAGCAGTTTATTTGGATCGGGCAGGGGGCAGGGAGATACGCAGTATTTT
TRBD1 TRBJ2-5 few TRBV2 CASSLRTGGRETQYF TGTGCCAGCAGCCTCAGGACAGGGGGCAGGGAGACCCAGTACTTC
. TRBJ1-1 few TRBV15 CATSRGGAGSTEAFF TGTGCCACCAGCAGAGGGGGGGCTGGGTCCACTGAAGCTTTCTTT
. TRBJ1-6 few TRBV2 CASNRQESVSPLHF TGTGCCAGCAATAGACAGGAGAGCGTTTCACCCCTCCACTTT
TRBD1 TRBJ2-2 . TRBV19 CASRGTGGTGELFF TGTGCCAGTAGAGGGACAGGGGGGACCGGGGAGCTGTTTTTT
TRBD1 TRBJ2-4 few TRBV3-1 CASSPGTGKNIQYF TGTGCCAGCAGCCCCGGGACAGGGAAAAACATTCAGTACTTC
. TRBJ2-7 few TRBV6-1 CASRGAGPNYEQYF TGTGCCAGCAGAGGGGCAGGGCCAAACTACGAGCAGTACTTC
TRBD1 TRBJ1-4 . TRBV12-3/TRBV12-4 CASSLTGGYEKLFF TGTGCCAGCAGTTTGACAGGGGGATATGAAAAACTGTTTTTT
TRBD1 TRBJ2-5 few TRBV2 CASSDRTGGRETQYF TGTGCCAGCAGTGACCGGACAGGGGGCAGAGAGACCCAGTACTTC
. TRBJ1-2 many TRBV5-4 CASSIGRHYGYTF TGTGCCAGCAGCATCGGACGGCACTATGGCTACACCTTC
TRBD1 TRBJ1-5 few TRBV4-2 CASSQDAGGGQPQHF TGTGCCAGCAGCCAAGATGCAGGGGGCGGCCAGCCCCAGCATTTT
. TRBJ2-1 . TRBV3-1 CASSQDRESYNEQFF TGTGCCAGCAGCCAAGACAGGGAGTCCTACAATGAGCAGTTCTTC
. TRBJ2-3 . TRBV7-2 CASSLYLSGGGNTQYF TGTGCCAGCAGCTTGTACCTTTCTGGGGGCGGGAATACGCAGTATTTT
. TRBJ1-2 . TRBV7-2 CASSLAGVLNYGYTF TGTGCCAGCAGCTTAGCGGGAGTCCTTAACTATGGCTACACCTTC
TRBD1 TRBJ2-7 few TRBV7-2 CASSSRFGQGAYEQYF TGTGCCAGCAGCTCCCGCTTTGGACAGGGGGCTTACGAGCAGTACTTC
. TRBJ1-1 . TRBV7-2 CASSLATRSTEAFF TGTGCCAGCAGCTTAGCTACCCGCAGTACTGAAGCTTTCTTT
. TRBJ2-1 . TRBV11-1 CASSHPGSFYNEQFF TGTGCCAGCAGCCACCCGGGGAGCTTTTACAATGAGCAGTTCTTC
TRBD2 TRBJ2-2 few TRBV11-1 CASSPGLAGGPRTGELFF TGTGCCAGCAGCCCCGGACTAGCGGGGGGGCCTAGGACCGGGGAGCTGTTTTTT
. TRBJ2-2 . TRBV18 CASSPTESGAGELFF TGTGCCAGCTCACCAACCGAATCGGGGGCCGGGGAGCTGTTTTTT
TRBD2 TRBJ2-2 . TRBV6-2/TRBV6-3 CASSYSRWSSGYSGELFF TGTGCCAGCAGTTACTCACGGTGGTCTAGCGGTTACTCCGGGGAGCTGTTTTTT
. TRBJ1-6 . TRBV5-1 CASSWLGDSSPLHF TGCGCCAGCAGTTGGTTGGGGGATAGCTCACCCCTCCACTTT
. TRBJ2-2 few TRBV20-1 CSATNRANTGELFF TGCAGTGCTACGAACAGGGCGAACACCGGGGAGCTGTTTTTT
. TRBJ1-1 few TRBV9 CASTGAPGDAIAFF TGTGCCAGCACCGGGGCCCCTGGGGACGCGATAGCTTTCTTT
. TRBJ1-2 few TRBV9 CASSASDFYGYTF TGTGCCAGCAGCGCTTCTGATTTCTATGGCTACACCTTC
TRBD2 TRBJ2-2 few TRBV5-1 CASSLRLAGENTGELFF TGCGCCAGCAGCTTACGGCTAGCGGGGGAGAACACCGGGGAGCTGTTTTTT
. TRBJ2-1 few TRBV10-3 CAISESGTLSRNEQFF TGTGCCATCAGTGAGTCCGGGACCCTCAGCCGCAATGAGCAGTTCTTC
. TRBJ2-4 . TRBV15 CATSRDSGARGEAKNIQYF TGTGCCACCAGCAGAGACTCAGGGGCCCGGGGTGAGGCCAAAAACATTCAGTACTTC
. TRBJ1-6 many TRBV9 CASSAATGGSGSPLHF TGTGCCAGCAGCGCTGCAACAGGAGGCTCAGGATCACCCCTCCACTTT
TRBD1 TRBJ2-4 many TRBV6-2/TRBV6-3 CASTPTGGAGIQYF TGTGCCAGCACCCCGACAGGGGGCGCGGGCATTCAGTACTTC
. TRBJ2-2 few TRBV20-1 CSARGRGANTGELFF TGCAGTGCTAGGGGTCGGGGGGCAAACACCGGGGAGCTGTTTTTT